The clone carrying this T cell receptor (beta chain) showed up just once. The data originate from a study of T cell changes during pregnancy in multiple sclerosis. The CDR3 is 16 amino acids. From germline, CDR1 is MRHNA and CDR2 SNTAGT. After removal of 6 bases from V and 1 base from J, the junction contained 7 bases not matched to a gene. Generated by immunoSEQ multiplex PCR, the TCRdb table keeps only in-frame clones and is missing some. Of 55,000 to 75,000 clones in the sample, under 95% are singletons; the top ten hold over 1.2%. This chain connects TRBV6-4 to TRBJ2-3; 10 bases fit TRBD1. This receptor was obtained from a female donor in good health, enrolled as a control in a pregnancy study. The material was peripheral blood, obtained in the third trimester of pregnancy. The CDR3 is CASSLTGGGGTDTQYF. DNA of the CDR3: TGTGCCAGCAGCTTGACAGGGGGCGGGGGCACAGATACGCAGTATTTT.